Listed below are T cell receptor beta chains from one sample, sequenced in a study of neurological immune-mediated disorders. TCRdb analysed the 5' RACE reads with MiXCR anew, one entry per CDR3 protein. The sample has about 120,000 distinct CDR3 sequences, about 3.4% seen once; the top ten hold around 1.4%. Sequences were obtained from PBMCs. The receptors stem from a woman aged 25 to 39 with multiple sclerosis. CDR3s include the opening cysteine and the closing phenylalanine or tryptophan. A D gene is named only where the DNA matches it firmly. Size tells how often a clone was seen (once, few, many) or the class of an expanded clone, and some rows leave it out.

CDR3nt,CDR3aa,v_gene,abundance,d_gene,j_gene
TGCAGTGCTAGACCAAAAGGACTCATGAACACTGAAGCTTTCTTT,CSARPKGLMNTEAFF,TRBV20-1,many,NA,TRBJ1-1
TGTGCCAGCAGTGACGGGGTCCGCACCTTC,CASSDGVRTF,TRBV6-1,many,NA,TRBJ1-2
TGCAGCGTTGAACCAGGAGGGTACAATGAGCAGTTCTTC,CSVEPGGYNEQFF,TRBV29-1,NA,NA,TRBJ2-1
TGTGCCAGCTCACCACAGGACCTCCAAGAGACCCAGTACTTC,CASSPQDLQETQYF,TRBV18,few,NA,TRBJ2-5
TGTGCCAGCAGCCTCGGACAGGGACGGACAGATACGCAGTATTTT,CASSLGQGRTDTQYF,TRBV7-2,many,TRBD1,TRBJ2-3
TGTGCCAGCAGTTTCTATATTTGGGGACAGGGAAGGATGCGCAATCAGCCCCAGCATTTT,CASSFYIWGQGRMRNQPQHF,TRBV28,many,TRBD1,TRBJ1-5
TGTGCCAGCAGTTTCTTGGGAACGGGGAGAAGCGGGTACGAGCAGTACTTC,CASSFLGTGRSGYEQYF,TRBV12-3/TRBV12-4,many,NA,TRBJ2-7
TGTGCCAGCAGCTTTTGGGGGGAGAGCTCCTACAATGAGCAGTTCTTC,CASSFWGESSYNEQFF,TRBV7-2,many,NA,TRBJ2-1
TGTGCCAGCAGTCCAGACAGACAAGAGACCCAGTACTTC,CASSPDRQETQYF,TRBV12-3/TRBV12-4,many,NA,TRBJ2-5
TGCAGCGCGCCCCCGACAGTTCCTGGGGATACGCAGTATTTT,CSAPPTVPGDTQYF,TRBV29-1,many,NA,TRBJ2-3
TGTGCCAGCAGTTACGGATCACAGGGGGGAGGCTACGAGCAGTACTTC,CASSYGSQGGGYEQYF,TRBV6-5,many,TRBD1,TRBJ2-7
TGCAGTGCTAGTTTCCGTGGGTCCTACGAGCAGTACTTC,CSASFRGSYEQYF,TRBV20-1,many,NA,TRBJ2-7
TGTGCCAGCAGTGGGTCGCGACACAGCTCCTACGAGCAGTACTTC,CASSGSRHSSYEQYF,TRBV2,many,NA,TRBJ2-7
TGCGCCAGCAGCTTGGAGGGACAGTCCACCGGGGAGCTGTTTTTT,CASSLEGQSTGELFF,TRBV5-1,many,TRBD1,TRBJ2-2
TGCGCCAGCAGCTCCCCCTCGACAGGGAGGTCTGGGGCCAACGTCCTGACTTTC,CASSSPSTGRSGANVLTF,TRBV5-1,many,NA,TRBJ2-6
TGTGCCAGCAGCAAAAGGACAGGGGAGGGGGAGCAGTTCTTC,CASSKRTGEGEQFF,TRBV7-2,few,TRBD1,TRBJ2-1
TGCAGCGTTCTTAAAGGAGCTGGGTCCAACACCGGGGAGCTGTTTTTT,CSVLKGAGSNTGELFF,TRBV29-1,few,NA,TRBJ2-2
TGCGCCAGCAGCTCCTCGGACCTCAACATTCAGTACTTC,CASSSSDLNIQYF,TRBV5-1,many,NA,TRBJ2-4
TGTGCCAGCAGGGACCCCGGAAGGGACACTGAAGCTTTCTTT,CASRDPGRDTEAFF,TRBV12-3/TRBV12-4,many,NA,TRBJ1-1
TGTGCCAGCTCACAACTTGACAGGGGTGGCACTGAAGCTTTCTTT,CASSQLDRGGTEAFF,TRBV18,few,TRBD1,TRBJ1-1
TGTGCCAGCAGCGCTGACAGCTCCTACGAGCAGTACTTC,CASSADSSYEQYF,TRBV9,many,NA,TRBJ2-7
TGCGCCAGCAGGTTGGGACAGGGTTTTCTCCGCCGAGGGAATGAGCAGTTCTTC,CASRLGQGFLRRGNEQFF,TRBV5-1,many,TRBD1,TRBJ2-1
TGTGCCAGCAGCCATTGGGTCCCACCCGGGGAGCAGTTCTTC,CASSHWVPPGEQFF,TRBV7-2,many,NA,TRBJ2-1
TGCGCCAGCAGCCAAGATAAGGCAGACTACGAGCAGTACTTC,CASSQDKADYEQYF,TRBV4-3,few,NA,TRBJ2-7
TGTGCCAGCAGCTTGAAAGGGGTCAAAAACATTCAGTACTTC,CASSLKGVKNIQYF,TRBV5-4,many,NA,TRBJ2-4
TGTGCCAGCACCTCGGTCTTTGGCTACACCTTC,CASTSVFGYTF,TRBV7-2,NA,NA,TRBJ1-2
TGCAGTGCTAGTAGAGGATATAATTCACCCCTCCACTTT,CSASRGYNSPLHF,TRBV20-1,many,NA,TRBJ1-6
TGCGCCAGCAGCCTGGGACAGGCCAGGCTCATCGGCACAGATACGCAGTATTTT,CASSLGQARLIGTDTQYF,TRBV5-1,many,TRBD1,TRBJ2-3
TGCAGTGCTCAGGACGGGAACACTGAAGCTTTCTTT,CSAQDGNTEAFF,TRBV20-1,many,NA,TRBJ1-1
TGTGCCAGCAGCGTGAGGGGGGGGGGCACTGAAGCTTTCTTT,CASSVRGGGTEAFF,TRBV6-5,many,NA,TRBJ1-1
TGCGCCAGCAGCTTGGGCGACGTCACTGAAACTAATGAAAAACTGTTTTTT,CASSLGDVTETNEKLFF,TRBV5-1,many,NA,TRBJ1-4
TGCAGTGCTAGGGTTATCACGGGTGGCACAGATACGCAGTATTTT,CSARVITGGTDTQYF,TRBV20-1,many,NA,TRBJ2-3
TGTGCCAGCAGCCCTTCACCGGGACATTACAATGAGCAGTTCTTC,CASSPSPGHYNEQFF,TRBV3-1,many,NA,TRBJ2-1
TGCGCCAGCAGCTTGGAGGCTAGCGGGGCCTACAATGAGCAGTTCTTC,CASSLEASGAYNEQFF,TRBV5-1,many,TRBD2,TRBJ2-1
TGTGCCAGCAGCCCACTTGGGGTTGATGAGCAGTTCTTC,CASSPLGVDEQFF,TRBV5-6,many,NA,TRBJ2-1
TGTGCCAGCAGCTTAGCAGGCCTCCCGCAGTATTTT,CASSLAGLPQYF,TRBV7-9,many,NA,TRBJ2-3
TGCAGCGTTGAAGATCGGGAGGGACGGAATGAGCAGTTCTTC,CSVEDREGRNEQFF,TRBV29-1,many,TRBD2,TRBJ2-1